These 18 T cell receptor beta chains originate from one sample sequenced in a study of cytomegalovirus exposure and HLA in healthy donors. A multiplex PCR was run with 60 Vbeta primers and 13 Jbeta primers. Clones were sequenced by immunoSEQ multiplex PCR, and TCRdb holds only the in-frame ones, with some missing. The table has 150,000 to 250,000 clones, approximately 78% seen once. Input material: PBMCs. The receptors originated from a woman in her forties or fifties in good health and CMV-seropositive.

The rearrangement links TRBV11-1 to TRBJ2-1; 10 bases align to TRBD1. Germline loops: CDR1 SGHAT, CDR2 FQDESV (reference sequence). V shed 3 bases, J shed 8 bases, and the junction held 7 bases outside the gene matches. CDR3 length: 15 amino acids. CDR3 bases: TGTGCCAGCAGCTTTGGGGGACAGGGGATGGATGAGCAGTTCTTC. Its translation: CASSFGGQGMDEQFF.

The chain couples TRBV7-8 to TRBJ2-7; possibly TRBD2 for D (6 bases). The CDR3 runs to 15 residues. V was clipped by 5 bases and J by 2 bases, with 16 bases between them. CDR1 and CDR2 from the germline V gene are SGHVS and FQNEAQ. The CDR3: CASSPSWGDPYEQYF. CDR3 nucleotide sequence: TGTGCCAGCAGCCCCTCCTGGGGGGACCCCTACGAGCAGTACTTC.

V gene TRBV6-6 combines with J gene TRBJ2-2, with D perhaps matching TRBD1 (6 bases). Germline CDR1 reads MNHNY; CDR2 reads SVGAGI (reference sequence). V was shortened by 7 bases and J by 3 bases, with 18 bases between the two germline ends. The CDR3 covers 16 residues. The CDR3 bases are TGTGCCAGCATCCCCGAGAACAGGGCCTACACCGGGGAGCTGTTTTTT. It yields the protein CASIPENRAYTGELFF.

This chain uses TRBV5-8 with TRBJ2-7, with 8 nucleotides matching TRBD1. The germline V gene has CDR1 SGHTS and CDR2 YDEGEE. V lost 0 bases to trimming and J lost 4 bases; unmatched junction nucleotides: 9. CDR3 length equals 16 residues. DNA for the CDR3: TGTGCCAGCAGCTTGGGAGGATCAGGGGGCGGGTACGAGCAGTACTTC. It translates to CASSLGGSGGGYEQYF.

In regard to this clone: At one end, the junction sequence differs from germline, possibly due to a read error. The chain links TRBV7-9 to TRBJ2-7, with D possibly TRBD2 on 6 matching bases. Germline V lookup: CDR1 SEHNR, CDR2 FQNEAQ (reference sequence). The CDR3 is 14 amino acids. CDR3 region: CSSSTGLSSYEQYF. The CDR3 region has the DNA TGTTCCAGCAGCACGGGACTCTCGTCCTACGAGCAGTACTTC.

The chain uses TRBV5-1 and TRBJ2-3, with D perhaps matching TRBD2 (6 bases). CDR1 is SGHRS, CDR2 YFSETQ, per germline. Trimming left V 2 bases short and J 6 bases short, with 19 bases between. The CDR3 sequence is 16 residues long. CDR3 loop: CASSFVAGLPGDTQYF. The DNA for the CDR3 is TGCGCCAGCAGCTTCGTGGCGGGACTTCCTGGGGATACGCAGTATTTT.

This sequence joins TRBV30 and TRBJ1-2; D possibly corresponds to TRBD1 (5 bases). CDR1 is GTSNPN and CDR2 is SVGIG in the germline V gene (reference sequence). V shed 0 bases and J shed 7 bases, with 12 bases lying between them. This CDR3 region has 13 residues. The CDR3 DNA follows: TGTGCCTGGAGTGTAACAGGCATTAGTGGCTACACCTTC. It yields the protein CAWSVTGISGYTF.

This chain connects TRBV4-3 to TRBJ2-2; D gene unclear. V shed 0 bases and J shed 5 bases, with 10 bases lying between them. Germline V CDR1 and CDR2: LGHNA, YSLEER. The CDR3 consists of 15 residues. CDR3 sequence: CASSQERQNTGELFF. For the CDR3, the DNA is TGCGCCAGCAGCCAAGAACGACAAAATACCGGGGAGCTGTTTTTT.

The gene calls are TRBV28 and TRBJ1-2, with 10 bases lining up with TRBD1. Per germline, CDR1 MDHEN and CDR2 SYDVKM. The CDR3 runs to 13 residues. The V gene end was trimmed by 10 bases and the J gene end by 5 bases; junction bases not matched to a gene: 7. This CDR3 is CATVTGGIYGYTF. CDR3 sequence (DNA): TGTGCCACCGTGACAGGGGGCATTTATGGCTACACCTTC.

This chain uses TRBV28 with TRBJ1-2; 7 positions agree with TRBD1. Looked up from germline, CDR1 is MDHEN and CDR2 is SYDVKM. CDR3 length: 15 residues. J lost 4 bases, V lost 4 bases, and 9 bases had no gene match. The CDR3 DNA follows: TGTGCCAGCAGTTCCACAGGGGAAGGCGGCTATGGCTACACCTTC. Encoded protein: CASSSTGEGGYGYTF.

This clone was seen once. One junction end does not reproduce the germline sequence, and a read error may be involved. The chain links TRBV28 to TRBJ2-6; D perhaps matches TRBD1 (6 bases). Germline-derived CDR1 and CDR2 are MDHEN and SYDVKM. This CDR3 is built from 15 residues. The CDR3 is CASSIQGPGANGLTF. For the CDR3, the DNA is TGTGCCAGCAGTATACAGGGACCCGGGGCCAACGGCCTGACTTTC.

The rearrangement uses TRBV7-2 and TRBJ1-3; 9 nucleotides line up with TRBD1. Germline V gene lookup returns CDR1 SGHTA and CDR2 FQGNSA. J was trimmed by 10 bases and V by 1 base; bases with no gene match: 5. The CDR3 consists of 14 residues. The CDR3 coding sequence is TGTGCCAGCAGCTTAGAGGACAGGGGAGGAACCATATATTTT. It specifies CASSLEDRGGTIYF.

The chain has TRBV5-8 and TRBJ1-4; D remains ambiguous. Germline lookup yields CDR1 SGHTS and CDR2 YDEGEE. Trimming cost V 4 bases and J 0 bases, with 13 bases left between them. The CDR3 loop spans 16 amino acids. CDR3 residues: CASSPRGGTTNEKLFF. The CDR3 coding sequence is TGTGCCAGCAGCCCCCGTGGAGGGACAACTAATGAAAAACTGTTTTTT. Based on the CDR3 plus reference TRBV5-8 and TRBJ1-4, the full variable domain is EAGVTQSPTHLIKTRGQQATLRCSPISGHTSVYWYQQALGLGLQFLLWYDEGEERNRGNFPPRFSGRQFPNYSSELNVNALELEDSALYLCASSPRGGTTNEKLFFGSGTQLSVL.

The rearrangement links TRBV5-6 to TRBJ1-3; 8 bases are a match to TRBD1. Germline-derived CDR1 and CDR2 are SGHDT and YYEEEE. Losses at the gene ends were 3 bases for V and 4 bases for J; bases not matched to a gene: 3. The CDR3 is made up of 14 amino acids. For the CDR3, the DNA is TGTGCCAGCAGCTATAGGACAGGGGGAAACACCATATATTTT. Encoded protein: CASSYRTGGNTIYF.

In the case of this clone: A read error may produce the germline difference seen at one junction end. This chain joins TRBV7-7 and TRBJ2-5; 9 positions agree with TRBD2. The germline gives CDR1 SSHAT, CDR2 FNYEAQ (reference sequence). The CDR3 is 15 amino acids. The CDR3: CASSLVAGVGETQYF. The DNA for the CDR3 is TGTGCTAGCAGCTTAGTAGCGGGGGTCGGAGAGACCCAGTACTTC.

The V gene is TRBV5-8, the J gene TRBJ1-5; unclear D gene. Deletions cut 8 bases from V and 3 bases from J, with 15 bases between. The CDR3 spans 14 residues. Germline V CDR1 and CDR2: SGHTS, YDEGEE. CDR3 bases: TGTGCCAGTACTGACACGGTGGCCAATCAGCCCCAGCATTTT. Its translation is CASTDTVANQPQHF.

The chain recombines TRBV28 with TRBJ1-5; D gene ambiguous. CDR3 size: 17 residues. V lost 2 bases and J lost 0, with 14 bases in between. Germline CDR1 reads MDHEN; CDR2 reads SYDVKM. CDR3 coding DNA: TGTGCCAGCAGTTTAGTCAGTCTGAGGGATAGCAATCAGCCCCAGCATTTT. Translated: CASSLVSLRDSNQPQHF.

The J gene is TRBJ2-5, the V gene TRBV19; 12 bases fit TRBD2. The germline V gene has CDR1 LNHDA and CDR2 SQIVND (reference sequence). The CDR3 is 14 residues long. After removal of 8 bases from V and 0 bases from J, the junction contained 1 base not matched to a gene. As DNA, the CDR3 is TGTGCCAGTCGGACTAGCGGGGACCAAGAGACCCAGTACTTC. As protein: CASRTSGDQETQYF.